Following are 22 T cell receptor beta chains from one sample sequenced in a study of cytomegalovirus exposure and HLA in healthy donors. The repertoire was sequenced with immunoSEQ multiplex PCR; TCRdb's copy has only in-frame clones and lacks some. The sample records some 76,000 clones, 94% being singletons. Sequenced: PBMCs. Receptors were obtained from a woman between 18 and 29 years old in good health and CMV-seronegative.

The V and J genes are TRBV28 and TRBJ1-5; 7 bases align to TRBD1. This CDR3 has 15 amino acids. The junction had 7 bases not matched to a gene; V was cut back by 5 bases and J by 3 bases. Germline V CDR1 and CDR2: MDHEN, SYDVKM. The CDR3 bases are TGTGCCAGCAGTCCCACAGGGGCGATCAATCAGCCCCAGCATTTT. This translates into CASSPTGAINQPQHF. The complete variable domain, with remaining parts taken from reference TRBV28 and TRBJ1-5, reads DVKVTQSSRYLVKRTGEKVFLECVQDMDHENMFWYRQDPGLGLRLIYFSYDVKMKEKGDIPEGYSVSREKKERFSLILESASTNQTSMYLCASSPTGAINQPQHFGDGTRLSIL.

The chain employs TRBV11-3 and TRBJ2-3; D unresolved. Germline CDR1 and CDR2: SGHNT and YENEEA. Trimming removed 0 bases at V and 3 bases at J, with 10 bases between. The CDR3 totals 15 residues. The CDR3 sequence: CASSLDPFGTDTQYF. In DNA form, the CDR3 reads TGTGCCAGCAGCTTAGATCCTTTCGGGACAGATACGCAGTATTTT. The variable domain in full, completed from reference TRBV11-3 and TRBJ2-3, reads EAGVVQSPRYKIIEKKQPVAFWCNPISGHNTLYWYLQNLGQGPELLIRYENEEAVDDSQLPKDRFSAERLKGVDSTLKIQPAELGDSAVYLCASSLDPFGTDTQYFGPGTRLTVL.

The V and J genes are TRBV30 and TRBJ1-1, with unresolved D. Germline-derived CDR1 and CDR2 are GTSNPN and SVGIG (reference sequence). CDR3 length: 14 residues. The germline V and J ends were trimmed by 2 bases and 1 base, with 11 bases remaining between them. This chain's CDR3 is CAWSPGVQNTEAFF. CDR3 coding DNA: TGTGCCTGGAGTCCGGGAGTACAGAACACTGAAGCTTTCTTT.

This clone was seen just once. The chain uses TRBV4-1 and TRBJ2-1, with D uncertain. Germline-derived CDR1 and CDR2 are MGHRA and YSYEKL. The CDR3 length is 14 residues. V lost 0 bases to trimming and J lost 16 bases, with 19 bases between them. CDR3 nucleotide sequence: TGCGCCAGCAGCCAAGATCTTGTGGAGACTGCGGAATTCTTC. This sequence encodes CASSQDLVETAEFF.

The V and J genes are TRBV15 and TRBJ2-7, with 8 bases that match TRBD1. Germline V gives CDR1 LNHNV, CDR2 YYDKDF (reference sequence). V was clipped by 3 bases and J by 3 bases; unmatched bases: 4. This CDR3 comprises 14 residues. The CDR3 DNA sequence: TGTGCCACCAGCAGGGGGACAGGAGGCTACGAGCAGTACTTC. Translating it yields CATSRGTGGYEQYF.

The chain recombines TRBV30 with TRBJ2-3, with 15 bases aligning to TRBD2. Germline V gives CDR1 GTSNPN, CDR2 SVGIG (reference sequence). With V trimmed by 3 bases and J by 3 bases, 4 bases remained unmatched. This CDR3 spans 16 amino acids. The CDR3 reads CAWSDGTSGRTDTQYF. The CDR3 DNA follows: TGTGCCTGGAGCGACGGGACTAGCGGGAGGACAGATACGCAGTATTTT.

V and J are TRBV2 and TRBJ2-7; 8 positions match TRBD2. V shed 6 bases and J 2 bases; nucleotides not matched to a gene: 3. CDR1 SNHLY and CDR2 FYNNEI come from the germline V gene. CDR3 length: 13 amino acids. The CDR3 nucleotides read TGTGCCAGCAGAGAGGGACTAGCCTACGAGCAGTACTTC. Protein: CASREGLAYEQYF.

The rearrangement joins TRBV28 to TRBJ1-4; TRBD1 matches at 8 bases. Trimming removed 3 bases from V and 4 bases from J; junction bases left unmatched: 10. The CDR3 sequence is 17 residues long. Germline V gene sequence: CDR1 MDHEN, CDR2 SYDVKM. CDR3: CASSFPQGARGNEKLFF. The CDR3 DNA sequence: TGTGCCAGCAGTTTCCCCCAGGGGGCGCGAGGTAATGAAAAACTGTTTTTT.

The chain links TRBV6-1 to TRBJ2-1; 7 bases match TRBD1. CDR3 size: 15 residues. The J segment lost 0 bases and the V segment lost 1 base, leaving 0 bases of the junction unmatched. Germline loops: CDR1 MNHNS, CDR2 SASEGT. The CDR3 bases are TGTGCCAGCAGTGAAGGGACAGGCTCCTACAATGAGCAGTTCTTC. Amino acids: CASSEGTGSYNEQFF.

The chain employs TRBV9 and TRBJ2-2, with 7 bases matching TRBD1. The length of the CDR3 is 17 residues. Trimming took 0 bases from V and 3 from J; bases not matched to a gene: 8. The germline CDR1 and CDR2 sequences are SGDLS and YYNGEE. CDR3 in amino acids: CASSVATGVQDTGELFF. CDR3 in DNA: TGTGCCAGCAGCGTAGCCACAGGGGTACAGGACACCGGGGAGCTGTTTTTT. Full variable domain (remainder filled in from reference TRBV9 and TRBJ2-2): DSGVTQTPKHLITATGQRVTLRCSPRSGDLSVYWYQQSLDQGLQFLIQYYNGEERAKGNILERFSAQQFPDLHSELNLSSLELGDSALYFCASSVATGVQDTGELFFGEGSRLTVL.

V and J are TRBV5-1 and TRBJ2-3; D gene ambiguous. This CDR3 has 14 amino acids. Germline CDR1 and CDR2: SGHRS and YFSETQ. V was pared by 1 base and J by 0 bases, with 6 bases between. CDR3 DNA: TGCGCCAGCAGCTTGCAGACTAGCACAGATACGCAGTATTTT. It codes for CASSLQTSTDTQYF.

The chain links TRBV28 to TRBJ2-7; TRBD1 is a possible D gene (6 bases). With 9 bases removed from V and 5 bases from J, the gap between germline ends came to 17 bases. The CDR3 runs to 13 residues. Looked up from germline, CDR1 is MDHEN and CDR2 is SYDVKM. The CDR3 spells CAREPGQGNEQYF. DNA for the CDR3: TGTGCCAGAGAACCGGGACAAGGAAACGAGCAGTACTTC.

This chain uses TRBV28 with TRBJ2-1; 8 bases line up with TRBD1. After removal of 2 bases from V and 3 bases from J, the junction contained 0 bases not matched to a gene. This CDR3 has 14 amino acids. Germline CDR1 MDHEN, CDR2 SYDVKM. The CDR3 loop is CASSLDRGYNEQFF. The DNA of the CDR3 is TGTGCCAGCAGTTTAGACAGGGGCTACAATGAGCAGTTCTTC.

This sequence joins TRBV2 and TRBJ1-4; TRBD1 is a possible D gene (5 bases). This CDR3 comprises 12 residues. Trimming took off 11 bases at V and 8 bases at J, with 15 bases between the two ends. Germline V lookup: CDR1 SNHLY, CDR2 FYNNEI. The CDR3 DNA is TGTGCCTTTAGGCAGGGTCGGGAAAAACTGTTTTTT. Protein sequence: CAFRQGREKLFF.

The chain links TRBV14 to TRBJ2-3; no reliable D call. Germline values: CDR1 SGHDN, CDR2 FVKESK. This CDR3 spans 17 amino acids. The ends were cut back, 2 bases at V and 2 bases at J, with 17 bases in the middle. In DNA form, the CDR3 reads TGTGCCAGCAGCCAAAACCCGACTTATATGAACACAGATACGCAGTATTTT. Translating it yields CASSQNPTYMNTDTQYF.

This clone was observed a single time. A read error may account for a junction end that differs from germline. The V and J genes are TRBV7-7 and TRBJ2-5, with a weak D call TRBD2 (6 bases). The CDR3 totals 17 residues. Germline loops: CDR1 SSHAT, CDR2 FNYEAQ (reference sequence). CDR3 coding DNA: TGTGCTAGCAGCTTAGCGCCGGGAACGGGGAGGATGGAGACCCAGTACTTC. It codes for CASSLAPGTGRMETQYF.

V gene TRBV4-3 combines with J gene TRBJ1-6; TRBD1 might be the D (6 bases). Germline CDR1 reads LGHNA; CDR2 reads YSLEER. V gave up 1 base and J gave up 4 bases, with 11 bases separating them. This CDR3 has 16 amino acids. CDR3 protein: CASSQVQGSYNSPLHF. CDR3 bases: TGCGCCAGCAGCCAAGTTCAGGGGTCTTATAATTCACCCCTCCACTTT.

This chain joins TRBV5-4 and TRBJ2-7, with D possibly TRBD1 on 6 matching bases. The CDR3 contains 13 residues. V lost 4 bases to trimming and J lost 2 bases, with 10 bases between them. In germline, CDR1 is SGHNT, CDR2 YYREEE (reference sequence). Here the CDR3 reads CASSNRQAYEQYF. The CDR3 nucleotides read TGTGCCAGCAGCAACCGACAGGCCTACGAGCAGTACTTC.

The V call is TRBV7-6, the J call TRBJ1-1, with 10 nucleotides matching TRBD1. Trimming removed 3 bases from V and 7 bases from J; junction bases left unmatched: 8. The CDR3 runs to 15 residues. The germline V gene encodes CDR1 SGHVS and CDR2 FNYEAQ. The CDR3 loop is CASSLGQGPGSEAFF. DNA for the CDR3: TGTGCCAGCAGCTTGGGACAGGGGCCGGGCAGTGAAGCTTTCTTT.

This sequence joins TRBV6-1 and TRBJ1-6; no clear D gene. Germline assignment: CDR1 MNHNS and CDR2 SASEGT. The V and J ends lost 7 bases and 7 bases respectively, with 14 bases between them. The CDR3 runs to 14 residues. The CDR3 is CASTDGVENSPLHF. CDR3 bases: TGTGCCAGCACCGACGGAGTCGAAAATTCACCCCTCCACTTT.

The chain has TRBV30 and TRBJ1-1; the match to TRBD1 covers 7 bases. J lost 6 bases, V lost 1 base, and 2 bases had no gene match. The germline gives CDR1 GTSNPN, CDR2 SVGIG (reference sequence). CDR3 length equals 12 residues. The CDR3 sequence is CAWSGQGAEAFF. CDR3 sequence (DNA): TGTGCCTGGAGTGGCCAGGGGGCTGAAGCTTTCTTT.

This rearrangement joins TRBV11-2 to TRBJ2-1; TRBD2 aligns across 7 bases. Germline V gene sequence: CDR1 SGHAT, CDR2 FQNNGV. This CDR3 comprises 12 residues. The CDR3 reads CGCGSVSSEQFF. The CDR3 DNA follows: TGTGGATGCGGGAGTGTTAGCTCCGAGCAGTTCTTC.